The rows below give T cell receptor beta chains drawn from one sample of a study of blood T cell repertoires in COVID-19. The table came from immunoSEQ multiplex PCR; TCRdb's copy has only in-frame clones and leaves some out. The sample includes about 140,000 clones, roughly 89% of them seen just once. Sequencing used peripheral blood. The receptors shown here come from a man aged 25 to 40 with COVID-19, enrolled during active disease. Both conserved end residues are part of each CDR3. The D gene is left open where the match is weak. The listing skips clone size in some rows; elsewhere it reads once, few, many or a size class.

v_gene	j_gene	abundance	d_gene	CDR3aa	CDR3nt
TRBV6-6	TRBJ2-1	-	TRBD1	CATRDSSYNEQFF	TGTGCCACCCGGGACAGCTCTTACAATGAGCAGTTCTTC
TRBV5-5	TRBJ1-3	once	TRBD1	CASSFDGDSGNTIYF	TGTGCCAGCAGCTTTGACGGGGACAGTGGAAACACCATATATTTT
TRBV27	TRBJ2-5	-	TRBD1	CASSSPGRDRGRETQYF	TGTGCCAGCAGTTCCCCTGGCCGGGACAGGGGACGGGAGACCCAGTACTTC
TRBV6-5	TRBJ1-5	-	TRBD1	CATRRGQVGQPQHF	TGTGCCACCCGTAGGGGACAGGTGGGACAGCCCCAGCATTTT
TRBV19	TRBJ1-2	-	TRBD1	CATLPSSLTGGGYTF	TGTGCCACCCTACCCTCGTCTCTCACAGGGGGAGGCTACACCTTC
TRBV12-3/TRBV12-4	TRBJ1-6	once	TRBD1	CASTRQGGSPLHF	TGTGCCAGCACCCGACAGGGCGGCTCACCCCTCCACTTT
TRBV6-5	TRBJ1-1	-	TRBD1	CASSRDRGRTEAFF	TGTGCCAGCAGTCGAGACAGGGGGAGGACTGAAGCTTTCTTT
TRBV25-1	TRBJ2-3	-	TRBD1	CASSEGAGGSTDTQYF	TGTGCCAGCAGTGAGGGGGCAGGGGGCTCAACAGATACGCAGTATTTT
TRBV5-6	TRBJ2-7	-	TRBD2	CASSSLGLAGGYEQYF	TGTGCCAGCAGCTCTCTGGGGCTAGCGGGAGGCTACGAGCAGTACTTC
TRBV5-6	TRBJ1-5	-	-	CASSARGLRNQPQHF	TGTGCCAGCAGCGCCCGAGGTTTGCGCAATCAGCCCCAGCATTTT
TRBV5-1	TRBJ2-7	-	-	CASSLAGTPPAEQYF	TGCGCCAGCAGCTTGGCCGGGACTCCCCCCGCCGAGCAGTACTTC
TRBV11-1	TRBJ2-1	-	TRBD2	CASSLRLAGGNNEQFF	TGTGCCAGCAGCCTGCGACTAGCGGGAGGGAACAATGAGCAGTTCTTC
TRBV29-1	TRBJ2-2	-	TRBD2	CSVAGTSGKFGSGELFF	TGCAGCGTGGCCGGGACTAGCGGGAAGTTTGGGTCCGGGGAGCTGTTTTTT
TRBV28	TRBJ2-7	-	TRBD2	CASSLNIAGGGEQYF	TGTGCCAGCAGTTTGAACATAGCGGGAGGGGGCGAGCAGTACTTC
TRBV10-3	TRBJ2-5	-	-	CAISSEQETQYF	TGTGCCATCAGTAGCGAGCAAGAGACCCAGTACTTC
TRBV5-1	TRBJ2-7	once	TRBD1	CASSLEGQGLYEQYF	TGCGCCAGCAGCTTGGAGGGACAGGGTCTCTACGAGCAGTACTTC
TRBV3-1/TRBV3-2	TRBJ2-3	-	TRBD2	CASSRVLAGGKSTDTQYF	TGTGCCAGCAGCCGAGTCCTAGCGGGAGGAAAGAGCACAGATACGCAGTATTTT
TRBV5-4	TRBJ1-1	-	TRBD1	CASSFSGTANTEAFF	TGTGCCAGCAGCTTCTCCGGGACAGCCAACACTGAAGCTTTCTTT
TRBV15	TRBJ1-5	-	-	CATSTSKGRGEPQHF	TGTGCCACCAGCACATCTAAGGGCAGGGGAGAGCCCCAGCATTTT
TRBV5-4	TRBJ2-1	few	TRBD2	CASSLRGGSTYNEQFF	TGTGCCAGCAGCTTGAGAGGCGGGAGTACATACAATGAGCAGTTCTTC
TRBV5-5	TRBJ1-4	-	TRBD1	CASSLDYGTALNEKLFF	TGTGCCAGCAGCTTGGACTACGGGACAGCTTTAAATGAAAAACTGTTTTTT
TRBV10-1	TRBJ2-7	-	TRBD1	CASSAGQAYEQYF	TGCGCCAGCAGTGCCGGACAGGCGTACGAGCAGTACTTC
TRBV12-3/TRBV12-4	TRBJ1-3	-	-	CASGQNTIYF	TGTGCCAGCGGGCAAAACACCATATATTTT
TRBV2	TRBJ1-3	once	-	CASGGGNTIYF	TGTGCCAGCGGGGGGGGAAACACCATATATTTT
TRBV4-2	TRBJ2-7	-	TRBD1	CASSPPADRAEQYF	TGTGCCAGCAGCCCGCCTGCGGACAGGGCCGAGCAGTACTTC
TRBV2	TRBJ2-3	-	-	CASRPQLVPQYF	TGTGCCAGCAGACCCCAACTAGTGCCGCAGTATTTT
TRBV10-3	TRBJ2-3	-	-	CATSETLRSTDTQYF	TGTGCCACCTCGGAGACCCTAAGGAGCACAGATACGCAGTATTTT
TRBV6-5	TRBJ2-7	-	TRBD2	CASSSLAGVNEQYF	TGTGCCAGCAGTTCCCTAGCGGGAGTCAACGAGCAGTACTTC